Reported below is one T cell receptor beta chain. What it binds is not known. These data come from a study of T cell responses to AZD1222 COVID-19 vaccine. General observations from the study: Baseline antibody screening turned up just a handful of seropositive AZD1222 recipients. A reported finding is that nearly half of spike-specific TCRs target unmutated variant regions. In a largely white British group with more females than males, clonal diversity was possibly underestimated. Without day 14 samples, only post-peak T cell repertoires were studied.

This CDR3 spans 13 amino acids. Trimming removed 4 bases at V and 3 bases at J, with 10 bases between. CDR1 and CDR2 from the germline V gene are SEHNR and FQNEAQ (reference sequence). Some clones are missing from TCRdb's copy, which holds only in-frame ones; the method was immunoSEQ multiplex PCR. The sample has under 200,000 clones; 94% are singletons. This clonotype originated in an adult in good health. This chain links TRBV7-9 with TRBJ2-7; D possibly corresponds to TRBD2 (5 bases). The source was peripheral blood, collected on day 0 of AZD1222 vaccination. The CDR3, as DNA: TGTGCCAGCAGCTCGAAAACTAGCTACGAGCAGTACTTC. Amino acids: CASSSKTSYEQYF.